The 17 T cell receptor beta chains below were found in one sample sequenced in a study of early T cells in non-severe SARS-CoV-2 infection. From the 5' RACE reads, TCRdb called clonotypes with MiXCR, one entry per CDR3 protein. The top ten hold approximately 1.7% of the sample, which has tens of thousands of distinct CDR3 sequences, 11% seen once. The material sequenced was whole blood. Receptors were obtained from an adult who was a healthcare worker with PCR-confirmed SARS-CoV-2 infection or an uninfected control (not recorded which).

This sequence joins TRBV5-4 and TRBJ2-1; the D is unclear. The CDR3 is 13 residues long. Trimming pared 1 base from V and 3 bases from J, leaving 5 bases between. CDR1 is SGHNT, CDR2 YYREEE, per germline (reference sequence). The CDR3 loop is CASSLTDYNEQFF. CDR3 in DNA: TGTGCCAGCAGCTTGACAGACTACAATGAGCAGTTCTTC.

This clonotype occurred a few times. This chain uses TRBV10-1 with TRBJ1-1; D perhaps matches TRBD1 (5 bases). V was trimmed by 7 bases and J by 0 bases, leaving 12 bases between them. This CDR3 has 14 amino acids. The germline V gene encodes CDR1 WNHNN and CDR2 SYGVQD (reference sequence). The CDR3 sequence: CASNPRGVNTEAFF. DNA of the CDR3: TGCGCCAGCAACCCCCGAGGGGTGAACACTGAAGCTTTCTTT.

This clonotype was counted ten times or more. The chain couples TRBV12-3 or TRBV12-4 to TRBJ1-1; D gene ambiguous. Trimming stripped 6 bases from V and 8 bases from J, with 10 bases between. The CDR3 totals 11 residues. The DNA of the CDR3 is TGTGCCAGCAGGCGGGTGGGGGAAGCTTTCTTT. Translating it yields CASRRVGEAFF.

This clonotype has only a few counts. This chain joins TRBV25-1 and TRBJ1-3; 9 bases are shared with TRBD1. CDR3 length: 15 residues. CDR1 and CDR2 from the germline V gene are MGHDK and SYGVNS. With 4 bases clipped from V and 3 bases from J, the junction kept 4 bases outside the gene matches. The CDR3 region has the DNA TGTGCCAGCAGTGCACAGGGGGCGAATGGAAACACCATATATTTT. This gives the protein CASSAQGANGNTIYF.

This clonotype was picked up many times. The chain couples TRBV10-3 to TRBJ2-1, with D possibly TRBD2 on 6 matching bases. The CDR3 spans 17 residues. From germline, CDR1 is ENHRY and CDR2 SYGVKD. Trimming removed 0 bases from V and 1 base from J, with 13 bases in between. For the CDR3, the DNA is TGTGCCATCAGTGAGTCTAGGACTACCCTTTCCTACAATGAGCAGTTCTTC. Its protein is CAISESRTTLSYNEQFF.

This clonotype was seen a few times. As DNA, the CDR3 is TGTGCCAGTAGCGGGACTAGCTCCTACAATGAGCAGTTCTTC. It is translated as CASSGTSSYNEQFF. This chain links TRBV19 with TRBJ2-1; 8 bases are shared with TRBD2. The CDR3 length is 14 residues. CDR1 is LNHDA and CDR2 is SQIVND in the germline V gene (reference sequence). The V and J ends lost 6 bases and 0 bases, in that order; junction bases with no gene match: 1.

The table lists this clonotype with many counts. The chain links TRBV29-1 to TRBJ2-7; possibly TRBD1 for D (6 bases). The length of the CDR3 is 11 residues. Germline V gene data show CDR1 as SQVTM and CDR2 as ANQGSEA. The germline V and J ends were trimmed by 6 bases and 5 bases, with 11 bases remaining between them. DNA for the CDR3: TGCAGCGTGGCTTCAGGGGACGAGCAGTACTTC. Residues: CSVASGDEQYF.

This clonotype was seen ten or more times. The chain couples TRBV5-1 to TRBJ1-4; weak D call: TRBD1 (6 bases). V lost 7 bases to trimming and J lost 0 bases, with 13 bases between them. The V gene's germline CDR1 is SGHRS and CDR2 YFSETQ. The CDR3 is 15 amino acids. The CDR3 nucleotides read TGCGCCAGCGGTGAACCAGGGGCAACTAATGAAAAACTGTTTTTT. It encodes CASGEPGATNEKLFF.

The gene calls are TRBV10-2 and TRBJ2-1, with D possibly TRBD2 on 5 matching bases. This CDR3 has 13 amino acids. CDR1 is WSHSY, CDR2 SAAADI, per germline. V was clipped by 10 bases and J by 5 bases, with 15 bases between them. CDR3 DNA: TGCGCCACCCGGGTCCTCGGGAACAATGAGCAGTTCTTC. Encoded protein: CATRVLGNNEQFF.

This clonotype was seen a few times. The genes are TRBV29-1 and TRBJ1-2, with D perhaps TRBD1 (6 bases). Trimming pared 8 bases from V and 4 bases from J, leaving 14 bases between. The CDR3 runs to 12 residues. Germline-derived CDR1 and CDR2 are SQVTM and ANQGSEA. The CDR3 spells CSIPQGLYGYTF. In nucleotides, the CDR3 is TGCAGCATACCCCAGGGGCTCTATGGCTACACCTTC.

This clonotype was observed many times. CDR3 bases: TGCGCCAGCAGCCGAGAGGTTTTTTCTTATGGCTACACCTTC. Translated: CASSREVFSYGYTF. The gene calls are TRBV4-3 and TRBJ1-2; D is unclear. Looked up from germline, CDR1 is LGHNA and CDR2 is YSLEER. V lost 4 bases and J 5 bases, leaving 14 bases between the germline ends. This CDR3 region has 14 residues.

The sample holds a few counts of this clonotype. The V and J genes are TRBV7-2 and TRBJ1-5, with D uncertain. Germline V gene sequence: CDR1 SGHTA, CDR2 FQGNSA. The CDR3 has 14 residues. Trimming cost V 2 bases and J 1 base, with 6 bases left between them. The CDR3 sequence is CASSLTQSNQPQHF. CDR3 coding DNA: TGTGCCAGCAGCTTAACACAAAGCAATCAGCCCCAGCATTTT.

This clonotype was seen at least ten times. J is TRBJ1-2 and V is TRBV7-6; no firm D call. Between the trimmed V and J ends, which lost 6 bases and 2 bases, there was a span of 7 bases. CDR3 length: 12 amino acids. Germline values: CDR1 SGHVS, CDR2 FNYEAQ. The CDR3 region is CASRGSNYGYTF. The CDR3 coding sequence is TGTGCCAGCAGAGGGAGCAACTATGGCTACACCTTC.

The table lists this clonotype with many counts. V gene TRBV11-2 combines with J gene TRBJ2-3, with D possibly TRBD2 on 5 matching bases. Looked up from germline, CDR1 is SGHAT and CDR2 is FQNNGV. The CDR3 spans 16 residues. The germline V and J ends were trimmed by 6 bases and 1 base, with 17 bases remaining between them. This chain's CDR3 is CASSPWRAARTDTQYF. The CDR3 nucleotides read TGTGCCAGCAGTCCGTGGCGGGCGGCCCGCACAGATACGCAGTATTTT. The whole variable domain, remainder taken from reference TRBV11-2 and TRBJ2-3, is EAGVAQSPRYKIIEKRQSVAFWCNPISGHATLYWYQQILGQGPKLLIQFQNNGVVDDSQLPKDRFSAERLKGVDSTLKIQPAKLEDSAVYLCASSPWRAARTDTQYFGPGTRLTVL.

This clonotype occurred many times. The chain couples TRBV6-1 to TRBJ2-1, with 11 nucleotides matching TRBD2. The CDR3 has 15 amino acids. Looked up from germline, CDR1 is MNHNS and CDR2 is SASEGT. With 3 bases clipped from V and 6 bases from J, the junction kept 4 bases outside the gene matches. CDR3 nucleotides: TGTGCCAGCAGTGAGGGACTAGCGGAGGTCAATGAGCAGTTCTTC. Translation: CASSEGLAEVNEQFF.

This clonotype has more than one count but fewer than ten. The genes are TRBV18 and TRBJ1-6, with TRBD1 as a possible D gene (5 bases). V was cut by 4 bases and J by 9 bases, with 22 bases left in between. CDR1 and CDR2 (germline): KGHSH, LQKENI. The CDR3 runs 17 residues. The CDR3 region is CASSLGRPVDPSSPLHF. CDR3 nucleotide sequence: TGTGCCAGCTCACTGGGACGGCCGGTGGATCCGAGTTCACCCCTCCACTTT.

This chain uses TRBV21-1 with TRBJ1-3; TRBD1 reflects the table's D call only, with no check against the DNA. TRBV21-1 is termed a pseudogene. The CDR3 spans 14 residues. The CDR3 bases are TGTGCCAGCGCTCCGGGACTGGGGATCGACACCATATATTTT. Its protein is CASAPGLGIDTIYF.